This TCR beta chain comes out of a study of T cell responses to AZD1222 COVID-19 vaccine. Profiled with immunoSEQ multiplex PCR; TCRdb holds only in-frame clones, not every one. The sample lists around 150,000 clones; more than 80% were seen once. Germline V gene data show CDR1 as LGHNA and CDR2 as YNFKEQ. Deletions cut 1 base from V and 6 bases from J, with 7 bases between. The CDR3 sequence is 13 residues long. The chain links TRBV4-2 to TRBJ2-1; D is unresolved. The sample was peripheral blood, taken 28 days after the second AZD1222 dose. The TCR comes from an adult who received the AZD1222 COVID-19 vaccine. The CDR3 loop reads CASSQVGGNEQFF. CDR3 sequence (DNA): TGTGCCAGCAGCCAAGTCGGTGGCAATGAGCAGTTCTTC.